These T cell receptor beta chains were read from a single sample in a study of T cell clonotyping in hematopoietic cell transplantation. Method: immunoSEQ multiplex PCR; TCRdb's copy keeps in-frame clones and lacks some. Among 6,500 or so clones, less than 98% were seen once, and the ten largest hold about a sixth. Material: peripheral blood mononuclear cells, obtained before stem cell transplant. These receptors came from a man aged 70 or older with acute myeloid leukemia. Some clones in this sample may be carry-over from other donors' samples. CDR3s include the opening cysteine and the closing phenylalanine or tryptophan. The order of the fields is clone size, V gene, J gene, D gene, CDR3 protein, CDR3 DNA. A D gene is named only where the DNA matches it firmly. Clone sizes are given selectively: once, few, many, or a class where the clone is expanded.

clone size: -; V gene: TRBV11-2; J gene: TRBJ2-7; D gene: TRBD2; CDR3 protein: CASSVTLTSGIYEQYF; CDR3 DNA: TGTGCCAGCTCCGTTACCCTTACTAGCGGGATTTACGAGCAGTACTTC
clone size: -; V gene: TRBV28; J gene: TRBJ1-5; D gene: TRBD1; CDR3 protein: CASDPLDRVLWQPQHF; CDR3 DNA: TGTGCCAGCGATCCTTTAGACAGGGTCCTTTGGCAGCCCCAGCATTTT
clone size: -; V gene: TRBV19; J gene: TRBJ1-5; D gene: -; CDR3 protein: CASTGLGQPQHF; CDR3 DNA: TGTGCCAGTACGGGGTTGGGACAGCCCCAGCATTTT
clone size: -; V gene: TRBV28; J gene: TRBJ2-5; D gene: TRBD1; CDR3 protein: CASSLTGAPSEETQYF; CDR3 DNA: TGTGCCAGCAGTTTAACAGGGGCCCCGTCGGAGGAGACCCAGTACTTC
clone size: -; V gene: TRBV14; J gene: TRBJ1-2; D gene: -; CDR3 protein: CASSQGRDVGYTF; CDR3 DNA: TGTGCCAGCAGCCAAGGCAGGGACGTGGGCTACACCTTC
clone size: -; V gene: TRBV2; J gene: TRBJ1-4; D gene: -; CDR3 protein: CASSLGGVTNEKLFF; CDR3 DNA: TGTGCCAGCAGCCTCGGAGGGGTGACTAATGAAAAACTGTTTTTT
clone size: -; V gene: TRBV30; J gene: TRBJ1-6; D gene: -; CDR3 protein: CAWSVAYNSPLHF; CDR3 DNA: TGTGCCTGGAGCGTTGCCTATAATTCACCCCTCCACTTT
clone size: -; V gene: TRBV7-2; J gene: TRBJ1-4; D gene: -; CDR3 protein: CASSPGGATNEKLFF; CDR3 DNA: TGTGCCAGCAGCCCCGGGGGTGCAACTAATGAAAAACTGTTTTTT
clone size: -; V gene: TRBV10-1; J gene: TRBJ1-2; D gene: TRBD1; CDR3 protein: CASSQGQGDYGYTF; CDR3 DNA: TGCGCCAGCAGCCAAGGACAGGGAGACTATGGCTACACCTTC
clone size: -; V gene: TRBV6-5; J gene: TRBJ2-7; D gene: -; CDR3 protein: CASSYSRGLGEQYF; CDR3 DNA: TGTGCCAGCAGTTACTCGAGGGGACTGGGCGAGCAGTACTTC
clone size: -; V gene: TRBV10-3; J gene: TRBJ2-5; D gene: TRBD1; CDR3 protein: CAGARRQGAGETQYF; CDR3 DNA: TGTGCGGGGGCGAGACGACAGGGGGCGGGGGAGACCCAGTACTTC
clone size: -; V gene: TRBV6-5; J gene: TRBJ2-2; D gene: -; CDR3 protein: CASGRNTGELFF; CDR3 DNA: TGTGCCAGCGGGAGGAACACCGGGGAGCTGTTTTTT
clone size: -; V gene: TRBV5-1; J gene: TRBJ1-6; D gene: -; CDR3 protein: CASSLAGFEPSYNSPLHF; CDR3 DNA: TGCGCCAGCAGCTTGGCGGGTTTCGAACCATCCTATAATTCACCCCTCCACTTT
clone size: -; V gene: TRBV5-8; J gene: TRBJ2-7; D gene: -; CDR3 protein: CASSLRSGNSYEQYF; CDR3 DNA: TGTGCCAGCAGCTTGAGGTCCGGAAACTCCTACGAGCAGTACTTC
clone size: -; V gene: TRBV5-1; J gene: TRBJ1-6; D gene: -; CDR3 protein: CASSLEGGRSSPLHF; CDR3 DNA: TGCGCCAGCAGCTTGGAGGGGGGAAGAAGTTCACCCCTCCACTTT
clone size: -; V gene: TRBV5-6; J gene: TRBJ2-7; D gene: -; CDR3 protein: CASSLLGRRTEQYF; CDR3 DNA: TGTGCCAGCAGCTTGCTAGGCAGGAGGACCGAGCAGTACTTC
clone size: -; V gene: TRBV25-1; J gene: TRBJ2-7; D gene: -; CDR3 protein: CASSRAAASYEQYF; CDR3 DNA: TGTGCCAGCAGCAGGGCTGCCGCCTCCTACGAGCAGTACTTC
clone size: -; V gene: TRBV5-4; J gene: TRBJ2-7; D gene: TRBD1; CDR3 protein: CASSAGTASSYEQYF; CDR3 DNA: TGTGCCAGCAGCGCAGGGACAGCAAGCTCCTACGAGCAGTACTTC
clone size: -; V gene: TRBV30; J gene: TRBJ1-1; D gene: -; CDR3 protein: CAWRISGANTEAFF; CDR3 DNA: TGTGCCTGGAGAATATCAGGAGCGAACACTGAAGCTTTCTTT
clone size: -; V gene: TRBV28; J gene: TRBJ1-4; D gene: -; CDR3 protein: CASSFLGGIWVTNEKLFF; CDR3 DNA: TGTGCCAGCAGCTTCCTCGGGGGGATTTGGGTAACTAATGAAAAACTGTTTTTT
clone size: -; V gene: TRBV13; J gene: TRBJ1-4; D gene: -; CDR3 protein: CASSPWGEANEKLFF; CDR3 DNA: TGTGCCAGCAGCCCCTGGGGGGAGGCTAATGAAAAACTGTTTTTT
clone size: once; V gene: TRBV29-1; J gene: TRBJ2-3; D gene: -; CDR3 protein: CSPTEAGTDTQYF; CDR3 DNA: TGCAGCCCGACTGAGGCAGGCACAGATACGCAGTATTTT
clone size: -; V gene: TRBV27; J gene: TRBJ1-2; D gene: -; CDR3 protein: CASSLAQGGRYGYTF; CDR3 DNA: TGTGCCAGCAGTTTAGCACAGGGAGGAAGGTATGGCTACACCTTC
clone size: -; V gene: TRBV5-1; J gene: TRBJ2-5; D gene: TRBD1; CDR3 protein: CASSYGTGVQETQYF; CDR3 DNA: TGCGCCAGCAGCTACGGGACAGGGGTACAAGAGACCCAGTACTTC
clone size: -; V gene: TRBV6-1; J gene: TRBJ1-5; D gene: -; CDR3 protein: CAGRDSNQPQHF; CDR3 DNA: TGTGCCGGCCGGGACAGCAATCAGCCCCAGCATTTT
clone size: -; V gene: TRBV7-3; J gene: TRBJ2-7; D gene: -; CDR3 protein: CASSSQGGTYEQYF; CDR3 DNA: TGTGCCAGCAGCTCACAGGGGGGGACCTACGAGCAGTACTTC
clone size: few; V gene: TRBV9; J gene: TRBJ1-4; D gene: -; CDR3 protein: CASSVVGGKDEKLFF; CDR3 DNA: TGTGCCAGCAGCGTAGTCGGGGGTAAGGATGAAAAACTGTTTTTT
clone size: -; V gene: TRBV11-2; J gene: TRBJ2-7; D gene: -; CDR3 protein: CASSIQTANDEQYF; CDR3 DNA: TGTGCCAGCAGCATACAGACTGCGAACGACGAGCAGTACTTC
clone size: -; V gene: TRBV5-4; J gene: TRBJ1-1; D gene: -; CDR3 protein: CASSSGNGGTEAFF; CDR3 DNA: TGTGCCAGCAGCTCAGGGAACGGGGGCACTGAAGCTTTCTTT
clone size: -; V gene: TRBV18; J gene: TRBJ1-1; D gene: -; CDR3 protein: CASSLQGGTEAFF; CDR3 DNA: TGTGCCAGCTCACTACAGGGAGGTACTGAAGCTTTCTTT
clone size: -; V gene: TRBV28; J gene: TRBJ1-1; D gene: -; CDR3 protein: CASFGSFGGPNTEAFF; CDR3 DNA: TGTGCCAGTTTTGGGTCCTTTGGGGGCCCGAACACTGAAGCTTTCTTT
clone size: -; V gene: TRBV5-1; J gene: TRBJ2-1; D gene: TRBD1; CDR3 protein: CASSLGRGLYNEQFF; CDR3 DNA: TGCGCCAGCAGCTTGGGCAGGGGGCTATACAATGAGCAGTTCTTC
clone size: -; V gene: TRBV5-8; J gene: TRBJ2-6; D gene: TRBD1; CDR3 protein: CASSVDRAGGANVLTF; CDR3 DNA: TGTGCCAGCAGCGTGGACAGGGCGGGTGGGGCCAACGTCCTGACTTTC
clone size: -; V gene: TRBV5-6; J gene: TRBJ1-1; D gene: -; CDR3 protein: CASSLEFRARGTEAFF; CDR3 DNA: TGTGCCAGCAGCTTAGAATTTAGGGCACGGGGCACTGAAGCTTTCTTT
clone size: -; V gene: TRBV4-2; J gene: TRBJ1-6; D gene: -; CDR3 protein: CASSQANSPLHF; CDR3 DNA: TGTGCCAGCAGCCAGGCAAACTCACCCCTCCACTTT
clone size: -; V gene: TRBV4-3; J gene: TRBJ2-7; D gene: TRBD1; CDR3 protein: CASSQSMTGTYEQYF; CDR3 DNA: TGCGCCAGCAGCCAATCCATGACAGGGACCTACGAGCAGTACTTC
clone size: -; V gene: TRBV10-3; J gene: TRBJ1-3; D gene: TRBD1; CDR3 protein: CAISGTGSGNTIYF; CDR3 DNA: TGTGCCATCAGTGGGACAGGGTCCGGAAACACCATATATTTT
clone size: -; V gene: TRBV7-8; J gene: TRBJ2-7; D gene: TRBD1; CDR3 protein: CASSLGQVYEQYF; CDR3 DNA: TGTGCCAGCAGCCTGGGACAGGTCTACGAGCAGTACTTC
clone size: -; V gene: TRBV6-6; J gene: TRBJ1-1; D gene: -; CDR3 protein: CASSPRLASNTEAFF; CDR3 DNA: TGTGCCAGCAGCCCAAGACTCGCTTCGAACACTGAAGCTTTCTTT
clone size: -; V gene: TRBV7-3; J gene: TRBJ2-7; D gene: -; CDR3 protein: CASSSPSVAMSEQYF; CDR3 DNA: TGTGCCAGCAGCTCGCCTAGCGTTGCTATGAGCGAGCAGTACTTC
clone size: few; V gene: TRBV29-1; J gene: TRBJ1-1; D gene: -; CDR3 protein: CSVATGRGVTEAFF; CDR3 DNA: TGCAGCGTTGCAACGGGGCGGGGCGTCACTGAAGCTTTCTTT
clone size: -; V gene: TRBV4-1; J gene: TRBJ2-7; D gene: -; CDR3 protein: CASSQSGDAYEQYF; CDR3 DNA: TGCGCCAGCAGCCAGAGTGGGGACGCCTACGAGCAGTACTTC
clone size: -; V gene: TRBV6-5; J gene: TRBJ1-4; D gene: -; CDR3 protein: CASSYEGREKLFF; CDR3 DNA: TGTGCCAGCAGTTACGAGGGGAGGGAAAAACTGTTTTTT
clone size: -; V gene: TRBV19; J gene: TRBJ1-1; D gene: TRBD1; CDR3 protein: CASSNRQGAAEAFF; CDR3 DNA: TGTGCCAGTAGTAATAGGCAGGGGGCGGCTGAAGCTTTCTTT
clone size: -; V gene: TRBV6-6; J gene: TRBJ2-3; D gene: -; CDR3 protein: CASKVGGRTDTQYF; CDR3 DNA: TGTGCCAGCAAGGTCGGAGGGAGGACAGATACGCAGTATTTT
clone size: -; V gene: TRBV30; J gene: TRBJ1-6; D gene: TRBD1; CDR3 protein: CAWSVDRGFSPLHF; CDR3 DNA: TGTGCCTGGAGTGTAGACAGGGGGTTTTCACCCCTCCACTTT
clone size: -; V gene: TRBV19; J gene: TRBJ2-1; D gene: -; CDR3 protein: CASSISNEQFF; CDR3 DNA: TGTGCCAGTAGTATCAGTAATGAGCAGTTCTTC
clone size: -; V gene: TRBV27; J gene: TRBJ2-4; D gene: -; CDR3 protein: CASSSLQGSRQLTKNIQYF; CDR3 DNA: TGTGCCAGCAGTTCACTACAGGGTTCACGACAACTGACCAAAAACATTCAGTACTTC
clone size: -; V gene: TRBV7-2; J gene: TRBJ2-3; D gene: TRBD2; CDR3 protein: CASSIIGGTSGTARDTQYF; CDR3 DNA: TGTGCCAGCAGCATCATAGGGGGGACTAGCGGGACCGCCCGGGATACGCAGTATTTT
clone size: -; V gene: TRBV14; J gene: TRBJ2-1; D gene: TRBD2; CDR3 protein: CASSHAGGGIEQFF; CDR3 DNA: TGTGCCAGCAGCCATGCGGGGGGGGGTATTGAGCAGTTCTTC
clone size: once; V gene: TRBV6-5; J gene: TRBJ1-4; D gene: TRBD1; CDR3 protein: CASSPDRADEKLFF; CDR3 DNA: TGTGCCAGCAGTCCGGACAGGGCAGATGAAAAACTGTTTTTT